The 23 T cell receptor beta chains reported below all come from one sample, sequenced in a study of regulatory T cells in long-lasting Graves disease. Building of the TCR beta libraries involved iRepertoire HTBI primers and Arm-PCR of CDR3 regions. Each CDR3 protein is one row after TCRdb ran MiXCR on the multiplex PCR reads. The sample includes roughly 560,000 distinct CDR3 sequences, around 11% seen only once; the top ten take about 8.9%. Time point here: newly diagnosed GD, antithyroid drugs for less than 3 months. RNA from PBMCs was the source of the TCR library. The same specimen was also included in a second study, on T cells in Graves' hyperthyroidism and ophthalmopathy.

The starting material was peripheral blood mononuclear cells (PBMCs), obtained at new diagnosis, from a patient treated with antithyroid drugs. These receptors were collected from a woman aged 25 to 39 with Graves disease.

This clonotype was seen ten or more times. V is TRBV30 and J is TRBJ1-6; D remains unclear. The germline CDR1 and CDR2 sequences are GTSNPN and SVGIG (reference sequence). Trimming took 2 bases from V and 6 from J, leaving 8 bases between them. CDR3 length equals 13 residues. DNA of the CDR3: TGTGCCTGGAGTTTCGAGGGTAATTCACCCCTCCACTTT. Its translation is CAWSFEGNSPLHF.

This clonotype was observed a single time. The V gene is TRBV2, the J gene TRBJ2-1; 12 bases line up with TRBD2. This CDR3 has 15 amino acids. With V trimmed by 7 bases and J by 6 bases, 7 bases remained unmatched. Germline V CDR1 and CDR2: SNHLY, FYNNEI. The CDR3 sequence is CASMLASGRANEQFF. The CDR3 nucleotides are TGTGCCAGCATGCTCGCTAGCGGGAGGGCCAATGAGCAGTTCTTC.

The CDR3 region has the DNA TGTGCCAGCAGCGTCGGGGGGCCGCAAGAGACCCAGTACTTC. Translated, it gives CASSVGGPQETQYF. The gene calls are TRBV9 and TRBJ2-5; TRBD2 might be the D (7 bases). V lost 2 bases, J lost 2 bases, and 10 bases lay in between. The CDR3 runs to 14 residues. The germline V gene encodes CDR1 SGDLS and CDR2 YYNGEE. Combining the CDR3 with reference TRBV9 and TRBJ2-5 gives the whole variable domain DSGVTQTPKHLITATGQRVTLRCSPRSGDLSVYWYQQSLDQGLQFLIQYYNGEERAKGNILERFSAQQFPDLHSELNLSSLELGDSALYFCASSVGGPQETQYFGPGTRLLVL.

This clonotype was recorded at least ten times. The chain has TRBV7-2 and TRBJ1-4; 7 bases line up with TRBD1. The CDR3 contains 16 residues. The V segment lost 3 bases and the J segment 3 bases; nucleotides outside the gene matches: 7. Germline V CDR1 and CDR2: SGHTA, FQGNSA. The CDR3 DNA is TGTGCCAGCAGCTTTGAACAGGGGTTAGCTAATGAAAAACTGTTTTTT. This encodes CASSFEQGLANEKLFF. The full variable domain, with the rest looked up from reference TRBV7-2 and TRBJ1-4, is GAGVSQSPSNKVTEKGKDVELRCDPISGHTALYWYRQSLGQGLEFLIYFQGNSAPDKSGLPSDRFSAERTGGSVSTLTIQRTQQEDSAVYLCASSFEQGLANEKLFFGSGTQLSVL.

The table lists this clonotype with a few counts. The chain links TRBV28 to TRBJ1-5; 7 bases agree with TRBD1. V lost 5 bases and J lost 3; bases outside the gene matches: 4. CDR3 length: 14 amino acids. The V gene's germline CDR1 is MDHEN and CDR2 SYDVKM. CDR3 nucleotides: TGTGCCAGCAGTCCGGGACAGTACAATCAGCCCCAGCATTTT. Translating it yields CASSPGQYNQPQHF.

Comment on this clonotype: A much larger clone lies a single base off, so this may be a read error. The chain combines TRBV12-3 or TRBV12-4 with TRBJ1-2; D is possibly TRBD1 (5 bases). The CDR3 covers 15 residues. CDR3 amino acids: CASSLYRRTNYGHTF. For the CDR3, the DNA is TGTGCCAGCAGTCTATACAGGAGAACTAACTATGGCCACACCTTC.

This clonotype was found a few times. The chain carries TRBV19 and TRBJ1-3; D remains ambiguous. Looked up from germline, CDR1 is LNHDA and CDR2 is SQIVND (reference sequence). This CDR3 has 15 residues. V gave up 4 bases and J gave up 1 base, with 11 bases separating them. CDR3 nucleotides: TGTGCCAGTAGTACTACGGTCTTTTCTGGAAACACCATATATTTT. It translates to CASSTTVFSGNTIYF.

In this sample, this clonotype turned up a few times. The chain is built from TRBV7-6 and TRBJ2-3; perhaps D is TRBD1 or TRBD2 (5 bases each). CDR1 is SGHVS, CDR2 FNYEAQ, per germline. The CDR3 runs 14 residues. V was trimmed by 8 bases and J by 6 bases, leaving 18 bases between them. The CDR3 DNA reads TGTGCCAGCGCCCGGGACGGCGGAAAGGATACGCAGTATTTT. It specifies CASARDGGKDTQYF. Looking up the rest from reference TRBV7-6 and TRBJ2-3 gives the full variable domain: GAGVSQSPRYKVTKRGQDVALRCDPISGHVSLYWYRQALGQGPEFLTYFNYEAQQDKSGLPNDRFSAERPEGSISTLTIQRTEQRDSAMYRCASARDGGKDTQYFGPGTRLTVL.

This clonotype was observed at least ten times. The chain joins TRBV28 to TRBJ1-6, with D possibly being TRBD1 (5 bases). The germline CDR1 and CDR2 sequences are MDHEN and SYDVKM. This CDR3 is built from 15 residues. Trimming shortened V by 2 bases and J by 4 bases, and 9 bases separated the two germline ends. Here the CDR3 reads CASSLAGIYNSPLHF. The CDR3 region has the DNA TGTGCCAGCAGTTTAGCAGGGATTTATAATTCACCCCTCCACTTT.

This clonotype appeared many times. The CDR3 sequence: CASSRLPGQGSYEQYF. In DNA form, the CDR3 reads TGCGCCAGCAGCCGTTTGCCGGGACAGGGGTCCTACGAGCAGTACTTC. The rearrangement joins TRBV5-1 to TRBJ2-7; TRBD1 matches at 10 bases. The germline CDR1 and CDR2 sequences are SGHRS and YFSETQ. The CDR3 is 16 amino acids. The V segment lost 4 bases and the J segment 1 base; nucleotides outside the gene matches: 8.

CDR3 sequence (DNA): TGTGCCAGCAGTTCGGGGTGGGGAGAGACCCAGTACTTC. Protein: CASSSGWGETQYF. This chain connects TRBV6-2 or TRBV6-3 to TRBJ2-5, with D perhaps TRBD2 (5 bases). This CDR3 spans 13 amino acids. Trimming shortened V by 4 bases and J by 4 bases, and 10 bases separated the two germline ends. Germline values: CDR1 MNHEY, CDR2 SVGEGT.

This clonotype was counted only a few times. CDR3 amino acids: CASSLGWGGLQETQYF. CDR3 DNA: TGTGCCAGCAGCTTAGGATGGGGGGGGCTTCAAGAGACCCAGTACTTC. The chain links TRBV7-9 to TRBJ2-5, with TRBD2 as a possible D gene (7 bases). Trimming took off 1 base at V and 2 bases at J, with 14 bases between the two ends. This CDR3 spans 16 amino acids. Germline CDR1 reads SEHNR; CDR2 reads FQNEAQ (reference sequence).

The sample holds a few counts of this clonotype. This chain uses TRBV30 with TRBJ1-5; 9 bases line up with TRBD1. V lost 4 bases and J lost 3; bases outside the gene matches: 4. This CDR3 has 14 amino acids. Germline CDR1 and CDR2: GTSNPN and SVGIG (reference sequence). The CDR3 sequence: CAWTDRGHNQPQHF. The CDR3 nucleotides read TGTGCCTGGACGGACAGGGGCCACAATCAGCCCCAGCATTTT.

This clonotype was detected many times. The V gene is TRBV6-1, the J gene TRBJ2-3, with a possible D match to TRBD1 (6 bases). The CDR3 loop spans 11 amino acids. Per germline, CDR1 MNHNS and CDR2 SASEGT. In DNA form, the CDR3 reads TGTGTTAGGACAGACACAGATACGCAGTATTTT. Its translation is CVRTDTDTQYF.

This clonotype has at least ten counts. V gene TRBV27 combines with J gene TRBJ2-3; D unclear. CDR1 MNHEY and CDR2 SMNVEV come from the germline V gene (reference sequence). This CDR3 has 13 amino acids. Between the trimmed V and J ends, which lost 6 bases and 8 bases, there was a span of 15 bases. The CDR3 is CASSPTPSGTQYF. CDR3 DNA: TGTGCCAGCAGCCCCACTCCTTCTGGTACGCAGTATTTT.

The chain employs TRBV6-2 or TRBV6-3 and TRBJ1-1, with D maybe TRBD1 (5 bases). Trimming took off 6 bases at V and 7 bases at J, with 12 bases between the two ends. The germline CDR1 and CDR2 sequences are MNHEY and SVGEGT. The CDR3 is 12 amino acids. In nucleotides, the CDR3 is TGTGCCAGCAGGCAGGGATTCGATGAAGCTTTCTTT. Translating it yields CASRQGFDEAFF.

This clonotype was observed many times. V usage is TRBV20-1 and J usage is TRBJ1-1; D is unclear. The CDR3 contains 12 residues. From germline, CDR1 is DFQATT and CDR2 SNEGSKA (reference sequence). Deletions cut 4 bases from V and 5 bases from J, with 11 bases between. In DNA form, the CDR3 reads TGCAGTGCTATCCGTGGAGAGACTGAAGCTTTCTTT. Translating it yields CSAIRGETEAFF.

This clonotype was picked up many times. CDR3 nucleotides: TGTGCCATCGGGGCAGCGGGAGGGTCCGGGCCCACAGATACGCAGTATTTT. It specifies CAIGAAGGSGPTDTQYF. The chain recombines TRBV10-3 with TRBJ2-3, with 10 bases fitting TRBD2. Germline V lookup: CDR1 ENHRY, CDR2 SYGVKD. The CDR3 loop spans 17 amino acids. After removal of 8 bases from V and 2 bases from J, the junction contained 13 bases not matched to a gene.

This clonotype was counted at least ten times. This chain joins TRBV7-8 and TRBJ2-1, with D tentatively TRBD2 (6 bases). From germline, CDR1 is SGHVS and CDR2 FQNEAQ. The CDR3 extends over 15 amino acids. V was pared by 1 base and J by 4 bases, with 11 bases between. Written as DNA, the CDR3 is TGTGCCAGCAGCTTAGACGGGAGATCGTACAATGAGCAGTTCTTC. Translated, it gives CASSLDGRSYNEQFF.

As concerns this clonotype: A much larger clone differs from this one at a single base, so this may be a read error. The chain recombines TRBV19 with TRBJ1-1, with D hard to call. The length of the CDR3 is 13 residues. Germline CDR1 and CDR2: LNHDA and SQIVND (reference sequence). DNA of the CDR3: TGTGCCAGTAGTAAAAGGGTGAGCACTGAAGCTTCCTTT. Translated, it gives CASSKRVSTEASF.

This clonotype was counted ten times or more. CDR3 coding DNA: TGTGCCAGCAGCCAAGGCGTCGGAGAGACGCAGTATTTT. Its translation is CASSQGVGETQYF. The rearrangement joins TRBV4-2 to TRBJ2-3; D is unresolved. This CDR3 is built from 13 residues. V lost 1 base, J lost 9 bases, and 11 bases lay in between. Germline V lookup: CDR1 LGHNA, CDR2 YNFKEQ.

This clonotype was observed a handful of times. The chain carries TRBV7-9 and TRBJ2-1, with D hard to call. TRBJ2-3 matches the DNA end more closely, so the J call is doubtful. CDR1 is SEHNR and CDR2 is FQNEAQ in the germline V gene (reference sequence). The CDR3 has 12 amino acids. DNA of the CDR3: TGTGCCAGCAGCCCCCCCTACGATACGCAGTATTTT. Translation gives CASSPPYDTQYF.

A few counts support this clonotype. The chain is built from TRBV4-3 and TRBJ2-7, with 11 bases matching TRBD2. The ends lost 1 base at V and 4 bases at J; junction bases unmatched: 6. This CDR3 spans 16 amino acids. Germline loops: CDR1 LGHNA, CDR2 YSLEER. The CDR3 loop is CASSQGSGRAVYEQYF. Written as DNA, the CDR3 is TGCGCCAGCAGCCAAGGTAGCGGGAGGGCCGTTTACGAGCAGTACTTC.